This T cell receptor (beta chain) emerged from a study of blood T cell repertoires in COVID-19. From germline, CDR1 is LNHDA and CDR2 SQIVND (reference sequence). V was cut by 6 bases and J by 6 bases, with 23 bases left in between. The CDR3 consists of 17 residues. The data were produced by immunoSEQ multiplex PCR, yet TCRdb's version contains in-frame clones alone and is incomplete. Of over 200,000 clones detected, roughly four fifths appear once; the ten largest clones hold 12%. The clonotype comes from a middle-aged woman with acute or convalescent COVID-19. Sequenced input: peripheral blood. The chain recombines TRBV19 with TRBJ2-2; maybe TRBD2 (5 bases). The chain's CDR3 is CASSYFPGVSRSGELFF. The CDR3, as DNA: TGTGCCAGTAGCTACTTCCCCGGGGTTTCCAGATCCGGGGAGCTGTTTTTT.